The 21 T cell receptor beta chains below all came from one sample that was sequenced in a study of blood T cell repertoires in COVID-19. Sequenced by immunoSEQ multiplex PCR; TCRdb stores in-frame clones only, minus some. The sample consists of some 130,000 clones, about 91% of them appearing once. Specimen: peripheral blood. These receptors were collected from a man aged 50 to 59 with acute or convalescent COVID-19.

The rearrangement uses TRBV3-1 (or the pseudogene TRBV3-2) and TRBJ2-2; 9 nucleotides agree with TRBD2. After removal of 4 bases from V and 5 bases from J, the junction contained 5 bases not matched to a gene. This CDR3 spans 15 amino acids. Per germline, CDR1 LGHDT and CDR2 YNNKEL (reference sequence). CDR3 loop: CASSRSGRGTGELFF. DNA for the CDR3: TGTGCCAGCAGCCGTAGCGGGAGAGGAACCGGGGAGCTGTTTTTT.

The rearrangement uses TRBV19 and TRBJ1-5; D might be TRBD1 (5 bases). The CDR3 consists of 13 residues. CDR1 LNHDA and CDR2 SQIVND come from the germline V gene (reference sequence). The V gene lost 6 bases and the J gene lost 0 bases, with 6 bases spanning the gap. The CDR3 nucleotides are TGTGCCAGTAGCAGGGATAGCAATCAGCCCCAGCATTTT. Translated, it gives CASSRDSNQPQHF.

The genes are TRBV28 and TRBJ2-3; a weak D match, TRBD2 (5 bases). V was cut by 6 bases and J by 1 base, with 8 bases left in between. CDR1 and CDR2 from the germline V gene are MDHEN and SYDVKM. This CDR3 is built from 13 residues. The CDR3 here is CASSQAGTDTQYF. The CDR3 DNA reads as TGTGCCAGCAGCCAAGCGGGCACAGATACGCAGTATTTT. The full variable domain, in which reference TRBV28 and TRBJ2-3 provide the parts outside the CDR3, is DVKVTQSSRYLVKRTGEKVFLECVQDMDHENMFWYRQDPGLGLRLIYFSYDVKMKEKGDIPEGYSVSREKKERFSLILESASTNQTSMYLCASSQAGTDTQYFGPGTRLTVL.

The rearrangement links TRBV5-8 to TRBJ2-7; tentatively, D is TRBD1 (6 bases). V was clipped by 4 bases and J by 3 bases, with 23 bases between them. The CDR3 has 17 residues. The germline V gene encodes CDR1 SGHTS and CDR2 YDEGEE. For the CDR3, the DNA is TGTGCCAGCAGCCCGACGTCCCCAGGGGCCCCCAACTACGAGCAGTACTTC. Protein: CASSPTSPGAPNYEQYF.

The table lists this clone with a few counts. The DNA of the CDR3 is TGTGCCAGTAGCCGGGACTCAGGTCATAATGAAAAACTGTTTTTT. Protein sequence: CASSRDSGHNEKLFF. The chain combines TRBV19 with TRBJ1-4, with D possibly being TRBD1 (5 bases). The CDR3 loop spans 15 amino acids. V lost 6 bases, J lost 4 bases, and 15 bases lay in between. Per germline, CDR1 LNHDA and CDR2 SQIVND (reference sequence). The full variable domain, in which reference TRBV19 and TRBJ1-4 provide the parts outside the CDR3, is DGGITQSPKYLFRKEGQNVTLSCEQNLNHDAMYWYRQDPGQGLRLIYYSQIVNDFQKGDIAEGYSVSREKKESFPLTVTSAQKNPTAFYLCASSRDSGHNEKLFFGSGTQLSVL.

The V call is TRBV11-1, the J call TRBJ1-2, with D tentatively TRBD1 (5 bases). V was pared by 5 bases and J by 3 bases, with 13 bases between. Germline V gene sequence: CDR1 SGHAT, CDR2 FQDESV (reference sequence). The CDR3 contains 14 residues. CDR3 sequence reads: CASSEGVRDYGYTF. The CDR3 DNA reads as TGTGCCAGCAGCGAAGGGGTTAGGGACTATGGCTACACCTTC.

The CDR3 sequence: CASSHGFANSPLHF. In DNA, the CDR3 is TGTGCCAGCAGCCACGGGTTCGCTAATTCACCCCTCCACTTT. The rearrangement joins TRBV3-1 (or the pseudogene TRBV3-2) to TRBJ1-6; the D is unclear. The CDR3 consists of 14 residues. In germline, CDR1 is LGHDT, CDR2 YNNKEL (reference sequence). The V and J ends lost 3 bases and 6 bases respectively, with 9 bases between them.

The rearrangement joins TRBV7-6 to TRBJ1-1; the D gene is possibly TRBD1 (5 bases). CDR1 is SGHVS and CDR2 is FNYEAQ in the germline V gene. CDR3 length equals 14 residues. Trimming left V 5 bases short and J 4 bases short, with 14 bases between. CDR3 bases: TGTGCCAGCAGCGCTCTCCTAAGGGGCACTGAAGCTTTCTTT. This gives the protein CASSALLRGTEAFF. Looking up the rest from reference TRBV7-6 and TRBJ1-1 gives the full variable domain: GAGVSQSPRYKVTKRGQDVALRCDPISGHVSLYWYRQALGQGPEFLTYFNYEAQQDKSGLPNDRFSAERPEGSISTLTIQRTEQRDSAMYRCASSALLRGTEAFFGQGTRLTVV.

This chain uses TRBV5-4 with TRBJ2-3, with TRBD2 identical over 8 bases. Germline trimming cut 4 bases from V and 4 bases from J; bases unmatched to any gene: 5. The germline V gene encodes CDR1 SGHNT and CDR2 YYREEE (reference sequence). The CDR3 consists of 14 residues. The CDR3 sequence is CASSRAGEADTQYF. The CDR3 nucleotides read TGTGCCAGCAGCCGAGCGGGAGAGGCAGATACGCAGTATTTT.

Only one count was recorded for this clone. The rearrangement joins TRBV11-3 to TRBJ2-4; a weak D match, TRBD1 (7 bases). Trimming left V 4 bases short and J 7 bases short, with 14 bases between. The CDR3 extends over 14 amino acids. The germline V gene encodes CDR1 SGHNT and CDR2 YENEEA. The CDR3 loop reads CASSSGGLGNIQYF. The CDR3 coding sequence is TGTGCCAGCAGCTCAGGGGGACTTGGGAACATTCAGTACTTC.

A few counts support this clone. This chain links TRBV6-6 with TRBJ1-6; D uncertain. The germline V gene has CDR1 MNHNY and CDR2 SVGAGI (reference sequence). With 5 bases removed from V and 7 bases from J, the gap between germline ends came to 12 bases. CDR3 size: 14 residues. As DNA, the CDR3 is TGTGCCAGCAGTGGGCAGGCGGGGAATTCACCCCTCCACTTT. This encodes CASSGQAGNSPLHF.

The chain has TRBV4-1 and TRBJ1-2; D remains ambiguous. Trimming took 2 bases from V and 3 from J, leaving 10 bases between them. CDR1 and CDR2 from the germline V gene are MGHRA and YSYEKL. CDR3 size: 14 residues. This CDR3 reads CASSQRLEDYGYTF. The CDR3 DNA follows: TGCGCCAGCAGCCAAAGACTGGAGGACTATGGCTACACCTTC.

The rearrangement joins TRBV6-6 to TRBJ2-7, with D perhaps TRBD1 (6 bases). This CDR3 spans 16 amino acids. Trimming left V 3 bases short and J 0 bases short, with 15 bases between. Germline CDR1 reads MNHNY; CDR2 reads SVGAGI (reference sequence). CDR3 nucleotide sequence: TGTGCCAGCAGTTATGGGAACCGGGACAACTCCTACGAGCAGTACTTC. Encoded protein: CASSYGNRDNSYEQYF.

There are a few counts of this clone. CDR3 DNA sequence: TGCGCCAGCAGCTTGGGGACAGGGAACTACGAGCAGTACTTC. Protein sequence: CASSLGTGNYEQYF. The chain has TRBV5-1 and TRBJ2-7; TRBD1 agrees at 8 bases. Germline assignment: CDR1 SGHRS and CDR2 YFSETQ. Losses at the gene ends were 0 bases for V and 3 bases for J; bases not matched to a gene: 2. CDR3 size: 14 residues.

The rearrangement joins TRBV5-1 to TRBJ1-1, with 9 bases fitting TRBD1. Germline V gene sequence: CDR1 SGHRS, CDR2 YFSETQ. Germline trimming cut 5 bases from V and 1 base from J; bases unmatched to any gene: 6. This CDR3 contains 15 residues. The CDR3 loop reads CASRTRTGENTEAFF. Here the CDR3 DNA reads TGCGCCAGCAGGACCCGGACAGGGGAGAACACTGAAGCTTTCTTT.

In DNA form, the CDR3 reads TGTGCCAGCAGTTACTTCGCAGGGGATAGCAATCAGCCCCAGCATTTT. Translated: CASSYFAGDSNQPQHF. The J gene is TRBJ1-5, the V gene TRBV6-6; weak D call: TRBD1 (6 bases). CDR1 and CDR2 from the germline V gene are MNHNY and SVGAGI (reference sequence). The CDR3 is 16 amino acids. Trimming pared 1 base from V and 0 bases from J, leaving 10 bases between.

The V gene is TRBV20-1, the J gene TRBJ1-1; maybe TRBD1 (5 bases). The CDR3 consists of 11 residues. Germline V CDR1 and CDR2: DFQATT, SNEGSKA (reference sequence). Trimming pared 6 bases from V and 3 bases from J, leaving 8 bases between. CDR3 region: CSALGDTEAFF. The CDR3 nucleotides are TGCAGTGCCTTAGGGGACACTGAAGCTTTCTTT.

The chain links TRBV6-5 to TRBJ1-1; a weak D match, TRBD1 (5 bases). Germline-derived CDR1 and CDR2 are MNHEY and SVGAGI. V lost 0 bases and J 7 bases, leaving 18 bases between the germline ends. The CDR3 is 16 amino acids. CDR3 loop: CASSYSSRLAGREAFF. The CDR3 DNA reads TGTGCCAGCAGTTACTCGAGTCGTCTAGCGGGACGTGAAGCTTTCTTT.

The sample holds a few counts of this clone. The V and J genes are TRBV7-2 and TRBJ1-5, with 8 bases aligning to TRBD1. J gave up 8 bases and V 4 bases, and 4 bases lay outside the gene matches. Germline lookup yields CDR1 SGHTA and CDR2 FQGNSA. This CDR3 has 13 residues. For the CDR3, the DNA is TGTGCCAGCAGCTACAGGGGGAGTGAGCCCCAGCATTTT. It encodes CASSYRGSEPQHF.

The chain has TRBV6-5 and TRBJ1-1; D gene uncertain. The CDR3 length is 14 residues. Germline CDR1 is MNHEY and CDR2 is SVGAGI. Trimming shortened V by 0 bases and J by 6 bases, and 11 bases separated the two germline ends. For the CDR3, the DNA is TGTGCCAGCAGTTACTCGAGAGGGAATGCTGAAGCTTTCTTT. It specifies CASSYSRGNAEAFF.

The chain uses TRBV28 and TRBJ1-6, with 7 bases matching TRBD1. CDR1 is MDHEN and CDR2 is SYDVKM in the germline V gene. This CDR3 spans 16 amino acids. V dropped 6 bases and J dropped 6; count of bases not matched to a gene: 11. DNA of the CDR3: TGTGCCAGCAGGCTGGGACAGTCCCTTGGTAATTCACCCCTCCACTTT. Residues: CASRLGQSLGNSPLHF.